This TCR beta chain was obtained from a study of cytomegalovirus exposure and HLA in healthy donors. General study points: It was reportedly the case that the classifier diagnosed cytomegalovirus status with high specificity and sensitivity.

For this clone: Its antigen is not identified.

V gave up 4 bases and J gave up 0 bases, with 10 bases separating them. The germline CDR1 and CDR2 sequences are MNHEY and SVGAGI. There are 16 residues in the CDR3. TCRdb's table, derived via immunoSEQ multiplex PCR, lists solely in-frame clones and lacks some. The data show over 200,000 clones, with 83% seen just once and around 5.6% held by the top ten. The chain couples TRBV6-5 to TRBJ1-6, with D possibly TRBD1 on 6 matching bases. The sample comprised PBMCs. This clonotype was obtained from a woman under 30 in good health and CMV-seronegative. The CDR3 loop is CASSSGQSSYNSPLHF. The CDR3 DNA sequence: TGTGCCAGCAGTTCCGGACAGAGCTCCTATAATTCACCCCTCCACTTT.